The sequence of this T cell receptor (beta chain) was determined in a study of blood T cell repertoires in COVID-19. Study-level information: The United States, Italy and Spain were the sources of the acute and convalescent COVID-19 samples.

Here immunoSEQ multiplex PCR was the method, and the copy in TCRdb shows in-frame clones only, minus some. The sample lists 360,000 or so clones, about 92% seen once, with 3% to 4% in the top ten. From germline, CDR1 is SGDLS and CDR2 YYNGEE. The CDR3 length is 14 residues. Trimming pared 3 bases from V and 6 bases from J, leaving 12 bases between. This TCR was recovered from a woman aged 55-75 years with COVID-19, enrolled during active disease. Sample: peripheral blood. The chain combines TRBV9 with TRBJ1-4, with D possibly matching TRBD1 (6 bases). This CDR3 reads CASSARGRDEKLFF. The CDR3 region has the DNA TGTGCCAGCAGCGCGCGGGGGCGAGATGAAAAACTGTTTTTT.